The source of this TCR beta chain is a study of T-cell reconstitution after alpha-beta-depleted transplantation in children. Molecular barcoding with unique molecular identifiers was used for the TCRbeta library. Each CDR3 protein is one row after TCRdb ran MiXCR on the PCR reads. The repertoire consists of 32,000 or so distinct CDR3 sequences, with around 7% occurring once and the leading ten covering roughly 27%. The CDR3 length is 17 residues. Germline V gives CDR1 DFQATT, CDR2 SNEGSKA (reference sequence). V shed 0 bases, J shed 4 bases, and the junction held 14 bases outside the gene matches. Study results and caveats: Among T cells one year after transplant, newly produced cells accounted for most counts and diversity. Reports say that about two months after transplant, the alpha-beta T cells came out of several hundred graft clones that had expanded. TCRbeta diversity was high at day 60 in some patients (a result of surviving recipient T cells and thymic progenitors).

This clonotype was seen ten or more times. The antigen is unknown. The receptor was derived from a child under three years old who had a stem cell transplant for acute myeloid leukemia, so the T cells may come from the graft donor. The V and J genes are TRBV20-1 and TRBJ2-5; 7 nucleotides agree with TRBD1. Source: peripheral blood, taken 60 days after TCRalphabeta/CD19-depleted stem cell transplant. The CDR3 loop is CSARDKTGKVPRETQYF. The CDR3 DNA is TGCAGTGCTAGAGATAAGACAGGGAAAGTGCCAAGAGAGACCCAGTACTTC.